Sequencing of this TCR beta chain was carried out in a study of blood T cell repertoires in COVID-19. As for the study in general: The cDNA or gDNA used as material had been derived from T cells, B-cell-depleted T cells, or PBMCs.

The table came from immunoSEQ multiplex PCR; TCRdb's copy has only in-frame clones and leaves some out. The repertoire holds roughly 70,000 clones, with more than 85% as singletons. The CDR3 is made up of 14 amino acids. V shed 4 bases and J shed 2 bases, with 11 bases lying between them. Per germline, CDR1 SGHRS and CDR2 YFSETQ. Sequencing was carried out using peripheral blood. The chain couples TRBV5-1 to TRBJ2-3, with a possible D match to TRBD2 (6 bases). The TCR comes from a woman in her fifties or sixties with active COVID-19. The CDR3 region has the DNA TGCGCCAGCAGCATGGGGACTTCCACAGATACGCAGTATTTT. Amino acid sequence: CASSMGTSTDTQYF.